The clone carrying this TCR beta chain was counted only a few times. Its antigen is unknown. The germline V gene has CDR1 SNHLY and CDR2 FYNNEI. This CDR3 spans 13 amino acids. V dropped 3 bases and J dropped 7 bases, with 10 bases sitting between them. This specimen comes from a study of T cell responses to AZD1222 COVID-19 vaccine. Across the whole study: Recipients boosted at about 4 weeks or about 12 weeks are pooled. Study outcomes and limitations: Clonal diversity may have been underestimated, and the donors were mostly white British, with more females than males. Once two AZD1222 doses were given, Spike-specific TCR breadth and depth went up. Reportedly, close to half of spike-specific TCRs are directed against unmutated variant regions.

The assay was immunoSEQ multiplex PCR, and TCRdb's table has in-frame clones only and misses some. The sample consists of about 100,000 clones, approximately 86% of them appearing once. The receptor's source is an adult in good health. Sequenced here: peripheral blood, sampled on day 0 of AZD1222 vaccination. J is TRBJ1-5 and V is TRBV2; D perhaps matches TRBD1 (5 bases). In nucleotides, the CDR3 is TGTGCCAGCAGTGATCAGGGCCGGCAGCCCCAGCATTTT. The encoded protein is CASSDQGRQPQHF.